One sample yielded the 23 T cell receptor beta chains listed below, sequenced in a study of T cell repertoires in cytomegalovirus infection. TCRdb re-called the reads through MiXCR, storing one row per CDR3 protein. This table has under 300,000 distinct CDR3 sequences, more than 9% appearing once. Sequencing was done on a sample of PBMCs. The receptors here all came from a human donor in good health (CMV status not recorded). Some clones in this sample may be carry-over from other donors' samples.

Ten or more counts support this clonotype. The J gene is TRBJ2-1, the V gene TRBV12-3 or TRBV12-4; 9 nucleotides agree with TRBD2. V lost 8 bases, J lost 7 bases, and 9 bases stayed unmatched. The CDR3 totals 14 residues. This CDR3 is CASRSNLAGNEQFF. The DNA of the CDR3 is TGTGCCAGCCGCTCTAACCTAGCGGGGAATGAGCAGTTCTTC.

V usage is TRBV19 and J usage is TRBJ2-3, with 8 bases lining up with TRBD2. The CDR3 sequence is 15 residues long. The junction had 7 bases not matched to a gene; V was cut back by 4 bases and J by 4 bases. Germline CDR1 is LNHDA and CDR2 is SQIVND (reference sequence). CDR3 region: CASSSTGGVADTQYF. Here the CDR3 DNA reads TGTGCCAGTAGTAGTACGGGGGGGGTTGCAGATACGCAGTATTTT.

In this sample, this clonotype turned up a few times. The chain joins TRBV12-3 or TRBV12-4 to TRBJ2-7; D remains ambiguous. The CDR3 contains 14 residues. Trimming pared 1 base from V and 3 bases from J, leaving 10 bases between. CDR3 nucleotides: TGTGCCAGCAGTTTAGTCGGGCGGAACTACGAGCAGTACTTC. It codes for CASSLVGRNYEQYF.

The gene calls are TRBV6-2 or TRBV6-3 and TRBJ2-1, with 12 bases identical to TRBD2. The CDR3 contains 16 residues. Germline CDR1 MNHEY, CDR2 SVGEGT. Trimming at V came to 5 bases and at J to 8 bases, leaving 10 bases not matched to a gene. CDR3 bases: TGTGCCAGCAGTACCCGGACTAGCGGGGAGTGGGATGAGCAGTTCTTC. Residues: CASSTRTSGEWDEQFF.

This clonotype was seen only a few times. V gene TRBV15 combines with J gene TRBJ2-1, with a possible D match to TRBD2 (5 bases). This CDR3 spans 13 amino acids. Between the trimmed V and J ends, which lost 0 bases and 7 bases, there was a span of 7 bases. Germline V gives CDR1 LNHNV, CDR2 YYDKDF (reference sequence). The CDR3 loop reads CATSRDRENEQFF. CDR3 DNA: TGTGCCACCAGCAGAGATCGGGAAAATGAGCAGTTCTTC.

This clonotype was seen many times. The chain combines TRBV4-3 with TRBJ1-1; no definite D call. The CDR3 covers 11 residues. Trimming removed 1 base at V and 9 bases at J, with 6 bases between. Germline CDR1 is LGHNA and CDR2 is YSLEER. The chain's CDR3 is CASSQGPKAFF. CDR3 sequence (DNA): TGCGCCAGCAGCCAAGGTCCCAAAGCTTTCTTT.

Comment on this clonotype: One junction end disagrees with the germline gene, perhaps due to a read error. The V and J genes are TRBV7-6 and TRBJ1-1; 7 nucleotides line up with TRBD1. The V gene's germline CDR1 is SGHVS and CDR2 FNYEAQ. The CDR3 loop spans 13 amino acids. CDR3 sequence (DNA): TGTGCCGGCAGCCCCGGACAGGACACTGAAGCTTTCTTT. Translation: CAGSPGQDTEAFF.

This clonotype was seen more than once but under ten times. The chain combines TRBV6-5 with TRBJ1-5; D remains ambiguous. CDR3 length: 15 amino acids. CDR1 and CDR2 (germline): MNHEY, SVGAGI. V was clipped by 2 bases and J by 6 bases, with 14 bases between them. The CDR3 protein is CASSYDGSLAQPQHF. CDR3 coding DNA: TGTGCCAGCAGTTACGACGGTTCCCTAGCTCAGCCCCAGCATTTT.

This clonotype was seen ten or more times. The chain couples TRBV2 to TRBJ2-3, with D perhaps matching TRBD1 or TRBD2 (5 bases each). The CDR3 is 15 amino acids. V was pared by 7 bases and J by 5 bases, with 19 bases between. From germline, CDR1 is SNHLY and CDR2 FYNNEI. CDR3 loop: CASNTRSGAEDTQYF. The CDR3 DNA reads as TGTGCCAGCAATACAAGGTCCGGGGCAGAAGATACGCAGTATTTT.

This clonotype was picked up many times. CDR3 bases: TGTGCCAGTAGTGACAGGGAGTTCTATGGCTACACCTTC. Translation gives CASSDREFYGYTF. V gene TRBV19 combines with J gene TRBJ1-2; 7 positions match TRBD1. The CDR3 has 13 amino acids. Germline V gene data show CDR1 as LNHDA and CDR2 as SQIVND (reference sequence). The junction had 4 bases not matched to a gene; V was cut back by 5 bases and J by 4 bases.

The table lists this clonotype with a few counts. The chain links TRBV14 to TRBJ2-5; D is undetermined. The V and J ends lost 0 bases and 2 bases respectively, with 7 bases between them. Germline loops: CDR1 SGHDN, CDR2 FVKESK. There are 14 residues in the CDR3. This chain's CDR3 is CASSQDLWQETQYF. DNA for the CDR3: TGTGCCAGCAGCCAAGATCTTTGGCAAGAGACCCAGTACTTC. The whole variable domain, filled in from reference TRBV14 and TRBJ2-5, reads EAGVTQFPSHSVIEKGQTVTLRCDPISGHDNLYWYRRVMGKEIKFLLHFVKESKQDESGMPNNRFLAERTGGTYSTLKVQPAELEDSGVYFCASSQDLWQETQYFGPGTRLLVL.

This clonotype was picked up many times. The gene calls are TRBV7-9 and TRBJ2-5, with D maybe TRBD2 (6 bases). Trimming took 4 bases from V and 2 from J, leaving 14 bases between them. There are 15 residues in the CDR3. Germline CDR1 SEHNR, CDR2 FQNEAQ (reference sequence). The CDR3 DNA reads TGTGCCAGCAGCTCCGACCGGGGGATACAAGAGACCCAGTACTTC. This encodes CASSSDRGIQETQYF. Full variable domain (rest looked up from reference TRBV7-9 and TRBJ2-5): DTGVSQNPRHKITKRGQNVTFRCDPISEHNRLYWYRQTLGQGPEFLTYFQNEAQLEKSRLLSDRFSAERPKGSFSTLEIQRTEQGDSAMYLCASSSDRGIQETQYFGPGTRLLVL.

A note on this clonotype: One end of the junction does not line up with germline, which may come from a read error. CDR3 sequence: CGSSLGGGDTQYF. The CDR3 DNA sequence: TGTGGCAGCAGCCTAGGGGGGGGCGATACGCAGTATTTT. The chain joins TRBV11-3 to TRBJ2-3; a weak D match, TRBD2 (7 bases). CDR3 length: 13 amino acids. The germline CDR1 and CDR2 sequences are SGHNT and YENEEA.

In the case of this clonotype: One junction end does not reproduce the germline sequence, and a read error may be involved. CDR3 in DNA: TGTACCAGCAGCCGTACAGGGGGGGAGACCCAGTACTTC. This gives the protein CTSSRTGGETQYF. The gene calls are TRBV7-7 and TRBJ2-5; 8 nucleotides align to TRBD1. CDR1 and CDR2 from the germline V gene are SSHAT and FNYEAQ (reference sequence). This CDR3 has 13 amino acids.

This clonotype was picked up many times. The chain is built from TRBV11-2 and TRBJ2-3; 9 positions agree with TRBD2. The germline gives CDR1 SGHAT, CDR2 FQNNGV. Trimming took 2 bases from V and 5 from J; bases not matched to a gene: 8. The CDR3 is 16 amino acids. CDR3 sequence (DNA): TGTGCCAGCAGCTTACCAGTAGCGGGGGCGGGAGATACGCAGTATTTT. Translation: CASSLPVAGAGDTQYF.

The genes are TRBV10-3 and TRBJ2-3; tentative D call: TRBD2 (5 bases). V lost 2 bases and J lost 2, with 8 bases in between. Germline CDR1 is ENHRY and CDR2 is SYGVKD. CDR3 size: 14 residues. The CDR3 loop reads CAISEREFTDTQYF. CDR3 DNA: TGTGCCATCAGTGAGCGGGAATTCACAGATACGCAGTATTTT.

This clonotype was seen only a few times. The rearrangement links TRBV10-2 to TRBJ1-5, with D possibly TRBD1 on 5 matching bases. CDR3 size: 14 residues. Trimming removed 6 bases from V and 6 bases from J, with 15 bases in between. The germline V gene encodes CDR1 WSHSY and CDR2 SAAADI. The CDR3 here is CASSPRQQGQPQHF. In nucleotides, the CDR3 is TGCGCCAGCAGCCCCAGACAGCAGGGTCAGCCCCAGCATTTT.

This clonotype has ten or more counts. V and J are TRBV12-3 or TRBV12-4 and TRBJ2-1; weak D call: TRBD2 (6 bases). V gave up 5 bases and J gave up 1 base, with 9 bases separating them. The CDR3 totals 14 residues. CDR3 in DNA: TGTGCCAGCAGTAGGACTACATCCTACAATGAGCAGTTCTTC. It translates to CASSRTTSYNEQFF.

This clonotype was observed at least ten times. The chain carries TRBV4-3 and TRBJ1-1; 11 nucleotides match TRBD1. CDR3 length: 15 amino acids. Trimming cost V 2 bases and J 11 bases; bases outside gene matches: 10. CDR1 is LGHNA and CDR2 is YSLEER in the germline V gene. The CDR3 DNA sequence: TGCGCCAGCAGCCAACGTGGGACAGGGGGAATGCGGGCTTTCTTT. This translates into CASSQRGTGGMRAFF.

This clonotype has ten or more counts. The chain employs TRBV4-1 and TRBJ2-4; weak D call: TRBD1 (6 bases). This CDR3 region has 16 residues. The V gene lost 5 bases and the J gene lost 0 bases, with 14 bases spanning the gap. Germline values: CDR1 MGHRA, CDR2 YSYEKL. CDR3 sequence reads: CASSTRTDIAKNIQYF. The CDR3 DNA is TGCGCCAGCAGCACCCGGACAGATATAGCCAAAAACATTCAGTACTTC.

This clonotype appeared many times. The rearrangement uses TRBV7-2 and TRBJ1-2; the D gene is possibly TRBD1 (5 bases). Germline V gene sequence: CDR1 SGHTA, CDR2 FQGNSA. The CDR3 loop spans 15 amino acids. Trimming took 4 bases from V and 8 from J, leaving 20 bases between them. In DNA form, the CDR3 reads TGTGCCAGCAGCTCCATGGGGGGGGGGGGGAGAGGCTACACCTTC. Protein sequence: CASSSMGGGGRGYTF.

This clonotype was seen only a few times. The V gene is TRBV28, the J gene TRBJ1-2; D not resolved. CDR3 size: 12 residues. Germline V gene lookup returns CDR1 MDHEN and CDR2 SYDVKM. Deletions cut 6 bases from V and 7 bases from J, with 12 bases between. This CDR3 is CASREDGGGYTF. The DNA of the CDR3 is TGTGCCAGCAGGGAGGACGGCGGTGGCTACACCTTC.

In its sample, this clonotype was seen a few times. The chain uses TRBV12-3 or TRBV12-4 and TRBJ2-3; possibly TRBD2 for D (5 bases). V lost 1 base and J lost 0, with 17 bases in between. CDR3 length: 18 residues. CDR3 sequence reads: CASSLEDSFSFSTDTQYF. The CDR3 DNA follows: TGTGCCAGCAGTTTAGAGGACTCCTTTTCCTTTAGCACAGATACGCAGTATTTT.